A single sample gave rise to the 32 T cell receptor beta chains below, sequenced in a study of blood T cells in healthy people across ages. Primers used in a second PCR of roughly 7 to 12 cycles were a sample-barcoded 5' primer and a J-beta primer mix. TCRdb re-called the 5' RACE reads through MiXCR, storing one row per CDR3 protein. The sample has approximately 1.5 million distinct CDR3 sequences; about 45% are singletons. Sequences were obtained from blood. The source is a woman younger than 35 in good health.

V gene TRBV4-2 combines with J gene TRBJ2-4; TRBD1 agrees at 7 bases. The CDR3 is 15 residues long. Trimming at V came to 5 bases and at J to 3 bases, leaving 7 bases not matched to a gene. Germline V gene data show CDR1 as LGHNA and CDR2 as YNFKEQ. The chain's CDR3 is CASSNRDSDKNIQYF. The CDR3 DNA is TGTGCCAGCAGCAATCGGGACAGCGACAAAAACATTCAGTACTTC.

This clonotype was counted only a few times. The chain is built from TRBV7-2 and TRBJ1-6, with D unclear. The CDR3 contains 14 residues. Germline lookup yields CDR1 SGHTA and CDR2 FQGNSA. V lost 1 base and J lost 9, with 10 bases in between. In DNA form, the CDR3 reads TGTGCCAGCAGCTTAGAAAGGGTTCTTTCACCCCTCCACTTT. This codes for CASSLERVLSPLHF.

The chain carries TRBV28 and TRBJ1-1; 7 bases line up with TRBD1. Germline CDR1 and CDR2: MDHEN and SYDVKM. The CDR3 has 13 amino acids. After removal of 7 bases from V and 1 base from J, the junction contained 3 bases not matched to a gene. CDR3 in amino acids: CASIQGGNTEAFF. In DNA, the CDR3 is TGTGCCAGCATCCAGGGGGGGAACACTGAAGCTTTCTTT.

The chain joins TRBV5-1 to TRBJ2-7; 7 nucleotides agree with TRBD1. The CDR3 has 13 residues. J lost 3 bases, V lost 5 bases, and 5 bases had no gene match. Germline CDR1 is SGHRS and CDR2 is YFSETQ. The CDR3 region has the DNA TGCGCCAGCAGTGGGGACAGCCACTACGAGCAGTACTTC. This sequence encodes CASSGDSHYEQYF.

The V gene is TRBV7-9, the J gene TRBJ1-1; D is uncertain. CDR1 is SEHNR, CDR2 FQNEAQ, per germline (reference sequence). This CDR3 has 15 amino acids. Deletions cut 3 bases from V and 0 bases from J, with 11 bases between. The CDR3 spells CASSLGRNMNTEAFF. The CDR3 DNA reads as TGTGCCAGCAGCTTGGGCAGGAACATGAACACTGAAGCTTTCTTT.

This clonotype turned up a few times. The chain uses TRBV5-4 and TRBJ2-7; 10 bases fit TRBD1. The DNA end is a closer match to TRBJ2-5, so the J assignment may be wrong. This CDR3 comprises 14 residues. From germline, CDR1 is SGHNT and CDR2 YYREEE (reference sequence). The CDR3 sequence: CASSWDRGSETQYF. The CDR3 bases are TGTGCCAGCAGCTGGGACAGGGGAAGTGAGACCCAGTACTTC.

V usage is TRBV6-1 and J usage is TRBJ2-3; 7 bases line up with TRBD1. Per the germline V gene, CDR1 is MNHNS and CDR2 is SASEGT. The CDR3 has 16 residues. V dropped 2 bases and J dropped 2; count of bases not matched to a gene: 7. The DNA of the CDR3 is TGTGCCAGCAGTGAATTTTGGGACAGCTTCACAGATACGCAGTATTTT. Its protein product is CASSEFWDSFTDTQYF.

In its sample, this clonotype was seen a few times. The genes are TRBV7-9 and TRBJ1-1, with no clear D. The CDR3 loop spans 15 amino acids. Trimming cost V 5 bases and J 1 base, with 14 bases left between them. Germline CDR1 and CDR2: SEHNR and FQNEAQ (reference sequence). The CDR3 loop is CASSLLFVANTEAFF. The CDR3 DNA is TGTGCCAGCAGCCTCCTTTTTGTTGCGAACACTGAAGCTTTCTTT. Full variable domain (missing parts from reference TRBV7-9 and TRBJ1-1): DTGVSQNPRHKITKRGQNVTFRCDPISEHNRLYWYRQTLGQGPEFLTYFQNEAQLEKSRLLSDRFSAERPKGSFSTLEIQRTEQGDSAMYLCASSLLFVANTEAFFGQGTRLTVV.

V is TRBV5-1 and J is TRBJ2-5; the D gene could be TRBD1 or TRBD2 (5 bases each). The CDR3 has 15 amino acids. V was clipped by 3 bases and J by 13 bases, with 25 bases between them. CDR1 SGHRS and CDR2 YFSETQ come from the germline V gene. The CDR3 DNA follows: TGCGCCAGCAGCTGGGACCCCCTCGGTGCGGTTGAGCGGTACTTC. Amino acids: CASSWDPLGAVERYF.

The chain is built from TRBV10-3 and TRBJ2-3; 16 bases fit TRBD2. The germline gives CDR1 ENHRY, CDR2 SYGVKD. The CDR3 covers 20 residues. Trimming took 3 bases from V and 5 from J; bases not matched to a gene: 14. The CDR3 DNA is TGTGCCATCAGTGACCTGGGACTAGCGGGAGGGTTTCTTGGTGGAGATACGCAGTATTTT. Protein product: CAISDLGLAGGFLGGDTQYF.

The V call is TRBV29-1, the J call TRBJ1-5; D gene unclear. This CDR3 has 13 amino acids. The germline V and J ends were trimmed by 3 bases and 3 bases, with 9 bases remaining between them. The germline gives CDR1 SQVTM, CDR2 ANQGSEA. This chain's CDR3 is CSVDPGNNQPQHF. CDR3 DNA sequence: TGCAGCGTTGACCCGGGGAACAATCAGCCCCAGCATTTT.

V and J are TRBV2 and TRBJ2-1; 9 bases align to TRBD2. This CDR3 is built from 16 residues. The germline V gene has CDR1 SNHLY and CDR2 FYNNEI. The V and J ends lost 4 bases and 6 bases, in that order; junction bases with no gene match: 10. CDR3: CASSVSGTSSINEQFF. The CDR3 DNA reads as TGTGCCAGCAGTGTGAGCGGGACTAGCTCGATCAATGAGCAGTTCTTC.

This clonotype was observed a few times. The rearrangement joins TRBV7-2 to TRBJ2-4; D uncertain. The germline CDR1 and CDR2 sequences are SGHTA and FQGNSA. The CDR3 runs 14 residues. Trimming stripped 4 bases from V and 13 bases from J, with 20 bases between. The CDR3 is CASSSPLVGWLQYF. The CDR3 DNA sequence: TGTGCCAGCAGCTCTCCGCTCGTTGGTTGGCTCCAGTACTTC.

The rearrangement joins TRBV18 to TRBJ2-7; D gene ambiguous. V dropped 8 bases and J dropped 0 bases, with 14 bases sitting between them. This CDR3 contains 14 residues. Germline-derived CDR1 and CDR2 are KGHSH and LQKENI. This chain's CDR3 is CASQNSPDSYEQYF. For the CDR3, the DNA is TGTGCCAGCCAAAATAGTCCAGACTCCTACGAGCAGTACTTC.

The V call is TRBV13, the J call TRBJ2-5, with D uncertain. From germline, CDR1 is PRHDT and CDR2 FYEKMQ (reference sequence). The CDR3 is made up of 13 amino acids. Trimming shortened V by 1 base and J by 11 bases, and 14 bases separated the two germline ends. For the CDR3, the DNA is TGTGCCAGCAGCTTAGCCCTAGGGAATGAGCAGTACTTC. It encodes CASSLALGNEQYF.

The V and J genes are TRBV10-3 and TRBJ1-2; D unresolved. The germline V gene encodes CDR1 ENHRY and CDR2 SYGVKD. Trimming removed 1 base from V and 0 bases from J, with 12 bases in between. The CDR3 runs 16 residues. The CDR3: CAISELDIPANYGYTF. For the CDR3, the DNA is TGTGCCATCAGTGAGTTAGATATTCCTGCTAACTATGGCTACACCTTC.

The rearrangement joins TRBV7-9 to TRBJ1-2; a weak D match, TRBD1 (5 bases). The CDR3 length is 16 residues. Per the germline V gene, CDR1 is SEHNR and CDR2 is FQNEAQ (reference sequence). V was shortened by 0 bases and J by 4 bases, with 15 bases between the two germline ends. The CDR3 reads CASSLAGQTLSYGYTF. The CDR3 coding sequence is TGTGCCAGCAGCTTAGCGGGGCAGACCTTAAGCTATGGCTACACCTTC.

This clonotype was counted between two and nine times. This chain uses TRBV9 with TRBJ2-7, with a weak D call TRBD2 (6 bases). Germline CDR1 is SGDLS and CDR2 is YYNGEE. Trimming pared 0 bases from V and 5 bases from J, leaving 15 bases between. The CDR3 is 15 residues long. The CDR3 DNA reads as TGTGCCAGCAGCGTAGTGACGGCGGGATTGAACGAGCAGTACTTC. Translating it yields CASSVVTAGLNEQYF.

The rearrangement joins TRBV7-3 to TRBJ1-1; D gene uncertain. Trimming shortened V by 1 base and J by 7 bases, and 7 bases separated the two germline ends. The V gene's germline CDR1 is SGHTA and CDR2 FQGTGA. This CDR3 has 12 amino acids. The CDR3 nucleotides read TGTGCCAGCAGCTTAATCGGCCATGAAGCTTTCTTT. Protein sequence: CASSLIGHEAFF.

J is TRBJ2-1 and V is TRBV12-3 or TRBV12-4, with 7 bases fitting TRBD1. This CDR3 is built from 14 residues. V shed 1 base and J 6 bases; nucleotides not matched to a gene: 3. CDR3 sequence: CASSLGGQLNEQFF. The CDR3 DNA sequence: TGTGCCAGCAGTTTAGGGGGACAGCTCAATGAGCAGTTCTTC.

This clonotype was counted only a few times. The V and J genes are TRBV29-1 and TRBJ1-2; D ambiguous. Germline V lookup: CDR1 SQVTM, CDR2 ANQGSEA. Trimming removed 6 bases at V and 3 bases at J, with 11 bases between. The CDR3 sequence is 12 residues long. The CDR3 DNA follows: TGCAGCGTGGAACCGGACCACTATGGCTACACCTTC. It encodes CSVEPDHYGYTF. The variable domain in full, completed from reference TRBV29-1 and TRBJ1-2, reads SAVISQKPSRDICQRGTSLTIQCQVDSQVTMMFWYRQQPGQSLTLIATANQGSEATYESGFVIDKFPISRPNLTFSTLTVSNMSPEDSSIYLCSVEPDHYGYTFGSGTRLTVV.

The chain joins TRBV4-3 to TRBJ2-4; D not certain. The CDR3 consists of 16 residues. CDR1 and CDR2 from the germline V gene are LGHNA and YSLEER. The V end lost 0 bases, the J end lost 0 bases, and 9 bases lay between the germline ends. The DNA of the CDR3 is TGCGCCAGCAGCCAAGAGCCGAGCTTAGCCAAAAACATTCAGTACTTC. Residues: CASSQEPSLAKNIQYF.

The chain has TRBV3-1 and TRBJ2-2, with 7 bases identical to TRBD1. Germline V gives CDR1 LGHDT, CDR2 YNNKEL (reference sequence). V dropped 6 bases and J dropped 7; count of bases not matched to a gene: 8. This CDR3 is built from 14 residues. The CDR3: CASSYRGVDGELFF. The CDR3, as DNA: TGTGCCAGCAGTTACAGGGGCGTAGACGGGGAGCTGTTTTTT.

The chain links TRBV20-1 to TRBJ2-5; 11 bases agree with TRBD2. The DNA end lines up better with TRBJ2-1; the J call may be wrong. CDR3 size: 18 residues. CDR1 and CDR2 from the germline V gene are DFQATT and SNEGSKA (reference sequence). The CDR3 loop reads CSATPMGLAALYQETQFF. In nucleotides, the CDR3 is TGCAGTGCTACTCCAATGGGACTAGCGGCCTTGTACCAAGAGACCCAGTTCTTC.

This rearrangement joins TRBV7-9 to TRBJ1-6; no clear D. The CDR3 contains 14 residues. CDR1 SEHNR and CDR2 FQNEAQ come from the germline V gene (reference sequence). Between the trimmed V and J ends, which lost 1 base and 14 bases, there was a span of 15 bases. The CDR3 sequence: CASSLDGQITTLHF. The CDR3 DNA reads as TGTGCCAGCAGCTTAGATGGCCAGATTACGACCCTCCACTTT.

This clonotype appeared a few times. The chain joins TRBV7-6 to TRBJ1-1; 10 bases match TRBD1. The CDR3 covers 14 residues. Germline V gives CDR1 SGHVS, CDR2 FNYEAQ. J gave up 6 bases and V 4 bases, and 5 bases lay outside the gene matches. CDR3 sequence: CASSSLGTGAEAFF. In nucleotides, the CDR3 is TGTGCCAGCAGCTCTCTGGGGACAGGGGCTGAAGCTTTCTTT.

The rearrangement links TRBV10-3 to TRBJ2-3, with TRBD2 matching 8 bases. The V segment lost 0 bases and the J segment 5 bases; nucleotides outside the gene matches: 13. Germline V CDR1 and CDR2: ENHRY, SYGVKD. The CDR3 contains 18 residues. CDR3 sequence (DNA): TGTGCCATCAGTGAGTCTAGTACCCAGCGGGAGAGGGAAGATACGCAGTATTTT. Protein sequence: CAISESSTQREREDTQYF.

The rearrangement joins TRBV28 to TRBJ2-3; D may be TRBD1 (6 bases). Per the germline V gene, CDR1 is MDHEN and CDR2 is SYDVKM. V shed 5 bases and J shed 3 bases, with 9 bases lying between them. There are 13 residues in the CDR3. The DNA of the CDR3 is TGTGCCAGCAGTGGGGGCCAAACAGATACGCAGTATTTT. It is translated as CASSGGQTDTQYF. Complete variable domain (other parts from reference TRBV28 and TRBJ2-3): DVKVTQSSRYLVKRTGEKVFLECVQDMDHENMFWYRQDPGLGLRLIYFSYDVKMKEKGDIPEGYSVSREKKERFSLILESASTNQTSMYLCASSGGQTDTQYFGPGTRLTVL.

The CDR3 reads CSVEGTGTYYGYTF. In DNA form, the CDR3 reads TGCAGCGTTGAAGGCACAGGGACATACTATGGCTACACCTTC. The chain combines TRBV29-1 with TRBJ1-2; tentative D call: TRBD1 (6 bases). This CDR3 is built from 14 residues. Germline assignment: CDR1 SQVTM and CDR2 ANQGSEA. Trimming pared 1 base from V and 3 bases from J, leaving 12 bases between.

This chain joins TRBV6-5 and TRBJ2-3; D is possibly TRBD1 (6 bases). Germline CDR1 and CDR2: MNHEY and SVGAGI. The CDR3 is 14 amino acids. V lost 6 bases, J lost 0 bases, and 10 bases lay in between. The CDR3 coding sequence is TGTGCCAGCAGGGGGGCCACTAGCACAGATACGCAGTATTTT. Its protein product is CASRGATSTDTQYF.

The table lists this clonotype with a few counts. This chain connects TRBV6-6 to TRBJ1-4; D is undetermined. Germline assignment: CDR1 MNHNY and CDR2 SVGAGI (reference sequence). V was trimmed by 7 bases and J by 7 bases, leaving 10 bases between them. There are 12 residues in the CDR3. CDR3 in DNA: TGTGCCAGCACCCAACGTGGTGAAAAACTGTTTTTT. As protein: CASTQRGEKLFF.

V gene TRBV9 combines with J gene TRBJ2-1, with D tentatively TRBD1 or TRBD2 (7 bases each). Germline assignment: CDR1 SGDLS and CDR2 YYNGEE. Trimming left V 4 bases short and J 9 bases short, with 20 bases between. This CDR3 has 15 amino acids. This chain's CDR3 is CASSPKNRGGAEQFF. CDR3 coding DNA: TGTGCCAGCAGCCCCAAAAACAGGGGAGGGGCTGAGCAGTTCTTC.